This T cell receptor (beta chain) originates from a study of graft-versus-host responses after intestinal transplantation. Study summary: Transplant recipients had multivisceral, liver-intestinal, or isolated intestinal grafts. Each patient got anti-thymocyte globulin induction, then tacrolimus and steroids for two to four years. Overall study findings and caveats: High graft-versus-host to host-versus-graft T cell clonal ratios marked allografts of patients with graft-donor macrochimerism.

This CDR3 spans 14 amino acids. The germline V gene encodes CDR1 MDHEN and CDR2 SYDVKM. V was clipped by 5 bases and J by 0 bases, with 10 bases between them. This clone was detected only a few times. What it binds is unknown. Assay: immunoSEQ multiplex PCR; the TCRdb copy retains only in-frame clones and omits some. Of approximately 68,000 clones listed, around 87% are singletons. This TCR was sampled from a human donor who was the organ donor for an intestinal transplant. The sequencing used unstimulated CD8+ T cells sorted from spleen or lymph node cells, collected before transplant. The chain combines TRBV28 with TRBJ1-2; D gene uncertain. The CDR3: CASSPPRSNYGYTF. CDR3 DNA: TGTGCCAGCAGTCCACCCAGGTCTAACTATGGCTACACCTTC.